This T cell receptor (beta chain) was identified in a study of Ad26.COV2.S vaccination and SARS-CoV-2 variants. On the study more broadly: Trial arm assignment for the donor was COV1001 Ad26.COV2.S. Administration of Ad26.COV2.S was intramuscular, either once or twice 56 days apart.

Treatment given: roughly 19 received Ad26.COV2.S at low or high dose, single or two shots; several received placebo; per-sample allocation not given. Specimen acquisition occurred on day 63 following the initial vaccine or placebo injection. Using immunoSEQ multiplex PCR, the repertoire was profiled, and TCRdb retains in-frame clones only, with some absent. The repertoire holds about 400,000 clones, with about four fifths as singletons. The V gene's germline CDR1 is SGHTA and CDR2 FQGNSA. V shed 6 bases and J 5 bases; nucleotides not matched to a gene: 9. The CDR3 loop spans 14 amino acids. This clone has only one observation.

This receptor was identified in a person aged 18-65 years who received the Ad26.COV2.S COVID-19 vaccine or a placebo. This material consisted of peripheral blood, taken in a trial of Ad26.COV2.S vaccine versus placebo. V usage is TRBV7-2 and J usage is TRBJ2-7; 8 bases match TRBD2. CDR3 protein: CASSDGGARNEQYF. In DNA form, the CDR3 reads TGTGCCAGCAGTGACGGGGGGGCCCGGAACGAGCAGTACTTC. The variable domain in full, with the rest retrieved from reference TRBV7-2 and TRBJ2-7, is GAGVSQSPSNKVTEKGKDVELRCDPISGHTALYWYRQSLGQGLEFLIYFQGNSAPDKSGLPSDRFSAERTGGSVSTLTIQRTQQEDSAVYLCASSDGGARNEQYFGPGTRLTVT.